Listed below are T cell receptor beta chains from one sample, sequenced in a study of identical twins. TCRdb analysed the 5' RACE reads with MiXCR anew, one entry per CDR3 protein. The table lists about 550,000 distinct CDR3 sequences, around 20% of them singletons, with approximately 0.49% in the top ten. This sample was shared with a second study, whose subject was yellow fever vaccine responses in identical twins.

Sequences were obtained from CD4+ T cells sorted from blood. The receptors shown here come from a woman younger than 30 in good health. Both conserved end residues are trimmed from each CDR3. Fields, in order: V gene, CDR3 protein.

TRBV29-1	SVPSGGNYGYT
TRBV12-3/TRBV12-4	ASSPLTNTEAF
TRBV11-2	ASSLTKGAGELF
TRBV3-1	ASSQGTGVAYEQY
TRBV5-1	ASSLRGVAYEQY
TRBV6-1	ASSRQGSGPNEQF
TRBV23-1	AREGQQETQY
TRBV12-3/TRBV12-4	ASSTGGGTYQPQH
TRBV7-6	ASSLVAGGQSDTQY
TRBV4-1	ASSQEKGQKNTEAF
TRBV12-3/TRBV12-4	ASSPRYTDTQY
TRBV5-1	ASSLWGAEINEQF
TRBV7-9	ASSGRGQGVLETQY
TRBV2	ASRTRGYEQY
TRBV5-6	ASSVTDGRRQPQH
TRBV6-1	ASSEDPLKLAKNIQY
TRBV20-1	SAGIAGVRYNEQF
TRBV12-3/TRBV12-4	ASSSSHRLAASYNEQF
TRBV20-1	SARASGFTGELF
TRBV6-4	ASSDPGQAGTEAF
TRBV11-2	ASSFSGAATDTQY
TRBV4-1	ASSQEVLAGAYEQY
TRBV12-3/TRBV12-4	ASRRQGAHLGNQPQH
TRBV20-1	SAPREPEETQY
TRBV7-7	ASAPSRTSGRHEQY
TRBV11-2	ASSQQGFAPATNEKLF
TRBV6-1	ASSPWPYNSPLH
TRBV7-8	ASSLGSGRHEQF
TRBV7-6	ASSLAGTGEKLF
TRBV4-2	ASSQVLGQDANTGELF
TRBV29-1	SVGGQGYGYT
TRBV28	ASSFWLAGGIRTQY
TRBV7-6	ASSLDLSQPQH
TRBV6-2/TRBV6-3	ASSYSWVAGYNEQF
TRBV3-1	ASSQDWLAGFKEQF